Following are 31 T cell receptor beta chains from one sample sequenced in a study of vaccination effects on CD4 cells after COVID-19. Assay: immunoSEQ multiplex PCR; the TCRdb copy retains only in-frame clones and omits some. Of some 40,000 clones listed, approximately 74% were seen once; the top ten hold 2.5% to 3.5%. No antigen has been assigned to these receptors. Culturing for about ten days preceded CD4+ T cell isolation. Material: CD4+ T cells from PBMCs cultured without peptide, obtained before COVID-19 vaccination. Receptor source: a human donor who received a COVID-19 vaccine.

V and J are TRBV15 and TRBJ1-1; D not certain. CDR3 length: 14 amino acids. Trimming removed 7 bases at V and 0 bases at J, with 12 bases between. CDR1 LNHNV and CDR2 YYDKDF come from the germline V gene (reference sequence). CDR3 in amino acids: CATKRPDMNTEAFF. The CDR3 DNA is TGTGCCACCAAACGACCTGACATGAACACTGAAGCTTTCTTT.

The chain uses TRBV6-5 and TRBJ1-2; 7 bases map to TRBD1. The V segment lost 6 bases and the J segment 8 bases; nucleotides outside the gene matches: 12. The length of the CDR3 is 14 residues. The V gene's germline CDR1 is MNHEY and CDR2 SVGAGI. CDR3 DNA: TGTGCCAGCAGACGGACAGGCCACTATGGGGGCTACACCTTC. Amino acids: CASRRTGHYGGYTF.

The V and J genes are TRBV4-1 and TRBJ2-3; tentative D call: TRBD2 (5 bases). Trimming took 4 bases from V and 1 from J, leaving 15 bases between them. CDR3 length: 16 residues. CDR1 and CDR2 (germline): MGHRA, YSYEKL. The CDR3 protein is CASSLRLPSRTDTQYF. The CDR3 coding sequence is TGCGCCAGCAGCCTGAGACTACCGTCTCGCACAGATACGCAGTATTTT.

The chain joins TRBV24-1 to TRBJ1-5, with 8 bases matching TRBD1. The germline CDR1 and CDR2 sequences are KGHDR and SFDVKD. V trimming: 5 bases; J trimming: 4 bases; junction bases outside the gene matches: 3. The CDR3 is 14 residues long. The chain's CDR3 is CATSAGGGNQPQHF. CDR3 nucleotide sequence: TGTGCCACCAGTGCAGGGGGCGGGAATCAGCCCCAGCATTTT.

This chain links TRBV28 with TRBJ1-1; D is undetermined. With 2 bases removed from V and 0 bases from J, the gap between germline ends came to 10 bases. Looked up from germline, CDR1 is MDHEN and CDR2 is SYDVKM. CDR3 length: 15 residues. The chain's CDR3 is CASSLPPGLNTEAFF. In nucleotides, the CDR3 is TGTGCCAGCAGTTTACCCCCGGGCCTGAACACTGAAGCTTTCTTT.

The V gene is TRBV3-1 (or the pseudogene TRBV3-2), the J gene TRBJ2-6; 9 bases map to TRBD1. Germline V gene sequence: CDR1 LGHDT, CDR2 YNNKEL (reference sequence). V was pared by 4 bases and J by 2 bases, with 9 bases of the junction left unmatched. The CDR3 totals 18 residues. The DNA of the CDR3 is TGTGCCAGCAGCCTTCTTGGGACAGGGAATCCTGGGGCCAACGTCCTGACTTTC. Translated: CASSLLGTGNPGANVLTF.

The rearrangement uses TRBV9 and TRBJ2-1, with a tentative D call TRBD1 (6 bases). Germline V gene data show CDR1 as SGDLS and CDR2 as YYNGEE. This CDR3 is built from 15 residues. V lost 4 bases and J 1 base, leaving 12 bases between the germline ends. The CDR3 region has the DNA TGTGCCAGCAGCCCGGGACATGAGTCCTACAATGAGCAGTTCTTC. It translates to CASSPGHESYNEQFF.

V gene TRBV6-2 or TRBV6-3 combines with J gene TRBJ2-7; 9 bases are shared with TRBD1. With V trimmed by 2 bases and J by 2 bases, 4 bases remained unmatched. Germline V gives CDR1 MNHEY, CDR2 SVGEGT. This CDR3 has 15 amino acids. CDR3 residues: CASSYLGQGAYEQYF. The CDR3 DNA reads TGTGCCAGCAGTTACCTGGGACAGGGTGCCTACGAGCAGTACTTC.

The gene calls are TRBV4-1 and TRBJ2-1; the D gene could be TRBD1 or TRBD2 (6 bases each). CDR1 and CDR2 from the germline V gene are MGHRA and YSYEKL. The V end lost 0 bases, the J end lost 4 bases, and 16 bases lay between the germline ends. The CDR3 consists of 17 residues. The CDR3 DNA reads as TGCGCCAGCAGCCAAGATCGGAGGGGGGCGTTGTACAATGAGCAGTTCTTC. It codes for CASSQDRRGALYNEQFF.

CDR3 region: CALTGPSINYGYTF. Written as DNA, the CDR3 is TGTGCCTTGACAGGGCCGTCAATTAACTATGGCTACACCTTC. V is TRBV30 and J is TRBJ1-2, with 7 bases identical to TRBD1. The CDR3 has 14 residues. J lost 1 base, V lost 7 bases, and 9 bases had no gene match. Germline CDR1 and CDR2: GTSNPN and SVGIG (reference sequence).

The chain carries TRBV4-2 and TRBJ2-7, with 7 bases identical to TRBD1. The CDR3 extends over 16 amino acids. V shed 0 bases, J shed 3 bases, and the junction held 8 bases outside the gene matches. The germline V gene encodes CDR1 LGHNA and CDR2 YNFKEQ. In DNA form, the CDR3 reads TGTGCCAGCAGCCAAGAGTGGGCAGGGGGTGGCTACGAGCAGTACTTC. Amino acids: CASSQEWAGGGYEQYF.

This clone was found a few times. The chain combines TRBV2 with TRBJ1-2, with TRBD1 matching over 7 bases. The germline CDR1 and CDR2 sequences are SNHLY and FYNNEI. J gave up 4 bases and V 5 bases, and 10 bases lay outside the gene matches. The CDR3 totals 15 residues. The CDR3 coding sequence is TGTGCCAGCAGTCCGATCCAGGGGGTTCCCTATGGCTACACCTTC. Residues: CASSPIQGVPYGYTF.

The CDR3 sequence is CASSLSGTGAYEQYF. The CDR3, as DNA: TGTGCCAGCAGTTTATCTGGGACAGGGGCCTACGAGCAGTACTTC. The chain recombines TRBV28 with TRBJ2-7; 10 nucleotides match TRBD1. Germline assignment: CDR1 MDHEN and CDR2 SYDVKM. The CDR3 is 15 residues long. Germline trimming cut 1 base from V and 2 bases from J; bases unmatched to any gene: 2.

This chain uses TRBV3-1 (or the pseudogene TRBV3-2) with TRBJ2-5; 11 nucleotides match TRBD2. The V gene end was trimmed by 4 bases and the J gene end by 0 bases; junction bases not matched to a gene: 10. Per the germline V gene, CDR1 is LGHDT and CDR2 is YNNKEL (reference sequence). The CDR3 is 18 residues long. The CDR3 reads CASSPSGGRFGDQETQYF. The CDR3 coding sequence is TGTGCCAGCAGCCCTAGCGGGGGGAGGTTTGGGGACCAAGAGACCCAGTACTTC.

The chain uses TRBV19 and TRBJ2-5; 7 bases agree with TRBD2. The CDR3 contains 14 residues. The germline V gene has CDR1 LNHDA and CDR2 SQIVND (reference sequence). Trimming at V came to 5 bases and at J to 4 bases, leaving 7 bases not matched to a gene. The CDR3 spells CASSSTWGGETQYF. The CDR3 DNA sequence: TGTGCCAGTAGTTCCACCTGGGGGGGAGAGACCCAGTACTTC.

The chain recombines TRBV7-2 with TRBJ1-2, with D possibly matching TRBD1 (5 bases). In germline, CDR1 is SGHTA, CDR2 FQGNSA. CDR3 size: 15 residues. The ends were cut back, 5 bases at V and 2 bases at J, with 15 bases in the middle. CDR3 amino acids: CASSTRAGGNYGYTF. Written as DNA, the CDR3 is TGTGCCAGCAGCACCAGGGCTGGTGGGAACTATGGCTACACCTTC.

This clone was recorded a few times. One end of the junction fails to match germline, which may point to a read error. The rearrangement uses TRBV27 and TRBJ1-1; TRBD1 aligns across 11 bases. This CDR3 comprises 15 residues. The germline V gene has CDR1 MNHEY and CDR2 SMNVEV (reference sequence). CDR3 protein: CASSVSGTGGTEAFF. CDR3 DNA sequence: TGTGCCAGCAGTGTATCCGGGACAGGGGGCACTGAAGCTTTCTTT.

This clone has just a few counts. This rearrangement joins TRBV5-4 to TRBJ2-7, with a weak D call TRBD1 (6 bases). CDR1 and CDR2 (germline): SGHNT, YYREEE (reference sequence). The CDR3 consists of 12 residues. The germline V and J ends were trimmed by 4 bases and 3 bases, with 8 bases remaining between them. The CDR3 coding sequence is TGTGCCAGCAGCGCACAGGGCTACGAGCAGTACTTC. It yields the protein CASSAQGYEQYF.

CDR3 nucleotides: TGTGCCATCAGTGCGGGCAGGGAGGGTGAGCCCCAGCATTTT. It encodes CAISAGREGEPQHF. The chain joins TRBV10-3 to TRBJ1-5, with D possibly matching TRBD1 (5 bases). Germline assignment: CDR1 ENHRY and CDR2 SYGVKD. This CDR3 comprises 14 residues. V gave up 4 bases and J gave up 8 bases, with 15 bases separating them.

The J gene is TRBJ1-5, the V gene TRBV6-2 or TRBV6-3; TRBD1 agrees at 8 bases. The V segment lost 2 bases and the J segment 1 base; nucleotides outside the gene matches: 7. The germline V gene encodes CDR1 MNHEY and CDR2 SVGEGT. This CDR3 spans 17 amino acids. The CDR3 DNA sequence: TGTGCCAGCAGTTACCGAAGACGACAGGGGAGCAATCAGCCCCAGCATTTT. Translating it yields CASSYRRRQGSNQPQHF.

This chain uses TRBV7-2 with TRBJ2-3, with D perhaps given as TRBD1 or TRBD2 (5 bases each). The CDR3 runs to 15 residues. With 5 bases removed from V and 5 bases from J, the gap between germline ends came to 17 bases. The germline gives CDR1 SGHTA, CDR2 FQGNSA. The CDR3 nucleotides are TGTGCCAGCAGCCTCACCTGGGGGTCGGTAGATACGCAGTATTTT. It specifies CASSLTWGSVDTQYF.

The chain combines TRBV20-1 with TRBJ2-5; perhaps TRBD2 as D (6 bases). The CDR3 is 14 amino acids. With 3 bases removed from V and 1 base from J, the gap between germline ends came to 12 bases. Germline CDR1 DFQATT, CDR2 SNEGSKA (reference sequence). The CDR3 region is CSASGRPGQETQYF. The CDR3 DNA reads TGCAGTGCTAGTGGGAGGCCGGGCCAAGAGACCCAGTACTTC.

In its sample, this clone was seen a few times. The DNA is omitted, as the CDR3 cannot be located on it reliably, and the CDR3 follows TCRdb's listing. The chain carries TRBV5-1 and TRBJ1-2; the table's TRBD1 call for D was not verified on the DNA. Per germline, CDR1 SGHRS and CDR2 YFSETQ. Both ends counted, the CDR3 spans 13 residues. CDR3 residues: CASSLVGQGTHTF.

The V gene is TRBV18, the J gene TRBJ1-4, with TRBD1 identical over 9 bases. V trimming: 3 bases; J trimming: 8 bases; junction bases outside the gene matches: 10. This CDR3 region has 16 residues. Germline V lookup: CDR1 KGHSH, CDR2 LQKENI. CDR3 sequence reads: CASSPRPGTGTEKLFF. The CDR3 bases are TGTGCCAGCTCACCTCGTCCCGGGACAGGGACCGAAAAACTGTTTTTT.

This rearrangement joins TRBV7-2 to TRBJ1-2, with a tentative D call TRBD1 (5 bases). There are 14 residues in the CDR3. Germline CDR1 and CDR2: SGHTA and FQGNSA. V was trimmed by 0 bases and J by 5 bases, leaving 10 bases between them. DNA for the CDR3: TGTGCCAGCAGCTTAGCGTTGTCAGGGTATGGCTACACCTTC. This translates into CASSLALSGYGYTF.

This chain joins TRBV5-1 and TRBJ1-6, with D unresolved. Germline V gene data show CDR1 as SGHRS and CDR2 as YFSETQ. This CDR3 contains 15 residues. Trimming pared 1 base from V and 3 bases from J, leaving 8 bases between. Here the CDR3 reads CASSLRANYNSPLHF. CDR3 nucleotides: TGCGCCAGCAGCTTGAGGGCTAACTATAATTCACCCCTCCACTTT. Variable domain in full (rest from reference TRBV5-1 and TRBJ1-6): KAGVTQTPRYLIKTRGQQVTLSCSPISGHRSVSWYQQTPGQGLQFLFEYFSETQRNKGNFPGRFSGRQFSNSRSEMNVSTLELGDSALYLCASSLRANYNSPLHFGNGTRLTVT.

The rearrangement joins TRBV28 to TRBJ2-1; 13 bases fit TRBD2. Germline V gene data show CDR1 as MDHEN and CDR2 as SYDVKM. CDR3 length equals 16 residues. V lost 4 bases to trimming and J lost 7 bases; unmatched junction nucleotides: 7. The DNA for the CDR3 is TGTGCCAGCAGTTCTGGGGGGACTAGCGGGAAAAATGAGCAGTTCTTC. Protein product: CASSSGGTSGKNEQFF.

This sequence joins TRBV19 and TRBJ2-3; D assignment may be TRBD1 or TRBD2 (5 bases each). Germline CDR1 LNHDA, CDR2 SQIVND (reference sequence). V lost 6 bases and J lost 0, with 10 bases in between. CDR3 length: 14 residues. CDR3 loop: CASSVGRSTDTQYF. The CDR3 DNA reads as TGTGCCAGTAGCGTGGGACGGAGCACAGATACGCAGTATTTT.

This rearrangement joins TRBV6-5 to TRBJ1-6, with TRBD1 as a possible D gene (6 bases). Germline-derived CDR1 and CDR2 are MNHEY and SVGAGI. V lost 0 bases to trimming and J lost 10 bases, with 13 bases between them. The CDR3 sequence is 15 residues long. The CDR3 loop is CASSYSRDIQSPLHF. The CDR3 DNA reads as TGTGCCAGCAGTTACTCGAGGGACATTCAGTCACCCCTCCACTTT.

The rearrangement links TRBV7-2 to TRBJ1-2, with D perhaps TRBD1 (6 bases). There are 15 residues in the CDR3. Between the trimmed V and J ends, which lost 4 bases and 3 bases, there was a span of 15 bases. CDR1 is SGHTA and CDR2 is FQGNSA in the germline V gene. CDR3 bases: TGTGCCAGCAGCTCCCAAGGGGGGGTATACTATGGCTACACCTTC. This translates into CASSSQGGVYYGYTF.

This rearrangement joins TRBV27 to TRBJ1-2; 7 bases are shared with TRBD1. Germline CDR1 reads MNHEY; CDR2 reads SMNVEV (reference sequence). The CDR3 contains 17 residues. V trimming: 6 bases; J trimming: 0 bases; junction bases outside the gene matches: 13. The CDR3 reads CASRYPGQRLANYGYTF. In nucleotides, the CDR3 is TGTGCCAGCAGGTACCCGGGACAGAGATTAGCTAACTATGGCTACACCTTC.